These T cell receptor beta chains were read from a single sample in a study of T cells in Graves' hyperthyroidism and ophthalmopathy. MiXCR was run by TCRdb on the multiplex PCR reads, yielding one entry per CDR3 protein. The sample has 650,000 to 850,000 distinct CDR3 sequences, 18% seen once; the top ten hold approximately 15%. Sequencing used blood. These receptors were obtained from a woman between 50 and 59 years old with Graves' hyperthyroidism that later progressed to Graves' ophthalmopathy. Each CDR3 is given with its conserved first and last residue. The D gene is left open where the match is weak. Some rows have no size entry. The others give once, few or many, or a class for an expanded clone.

abundance	d_gene	v_gene	j_gene	CDR3nt	CDR3aa
many	-	TRBV18	TRBJ1-3	TGTGCCAGCTCACCCGAAGGACAGAGCTCTGGAAACACCATATATTTT	CASSPEGQSSGNTIYF
-	TRBD1	TRBV19	TRBJ2-2	TGTGCCAGTAGCCCTCCTCGACAGGGGGCCGGGGAGCTGTTTTTT	CASSPPRQGAGELFF
few	-	TRBV7-6	TRBJ2-3	TGTGCCAGCAGCTTATCCTTCCCAGACACAGATACGCAGTATTTT	CASSLSFPDTDTQYF
few	TRBD2	TRBV20-1	TRBJ2-1	TGCAGTGCTAGAAGACTAGCGGGGTACAATGAGCAGTTCTTC	CSARRLAGYNEQFF
few	-	TRBV7-3	TRBJ1-1	TGTGCCAGCAACCCCTTTGGAGCGAACACTGAAGCTTTCTTT	CASNPFGANTEAFF
many	TRBD1	TRBV3-1	TRBJ2-2	TGTGCCAGCAGCCAATCGACAGGGATGAACACCGGGGAGCTGTTTTTT	CASSQSTGMNTGELFF
-	-	TRBV2	TRBJ1-6	TGTGCCAGCAGTGAACTGACAGGTGAATCACCCCTCCACTTT	CASSELTGESPLHF
many	-	TRBV2	TRBJ2-7	TGTGCCAGCAGTGAGGACCTTTCCCCCGCCGAGCAGTACTTC	CASSEDLSPAEQYF
few	-	TRBV24-1	TRBJ2-7	TGTGCCACCAGTGATTTTCCGGTTGGCGAGCAGTACTTC	CATSDFPVGEQYF
-	-	TRBV6-1	TRBJ1-2	TGTGCCAGCAGTCCGACGGTCGACTATGGCTACACCTTC	CASSPTVDYGYTF
few	-	TRBV6-2/TRBV6-3	TRBJ1-1	TGTGCCAGCACCGTCATGGGGTCTCGCTTGGCTTTCTTT	CASTVMGSRLAFF
many	TRBD1	TRBV30	TRBJ2-3	TGTGCCTGGAGGAACAGGGGGCGTGGAGATACGCAGTATTTT	CAWRNRGRGDTQYF
many	TRBD1	TRBV14	TRBJ1-2	TGTGCCAGCAGCCAGCGCGTGACAGGGGCAGGCTATGGCTACACCTTC	CASSQRVTGAGYGYTF
few	-	TRBV29-1	TRBJ1-1	TGCAGCGTTGAACAGGGTGGCTTTGAAGCTTTCTTT	CSVEQGGFEAFF
few	TRBD1	TRBV7-2	TRBJ1-4	TGTGCCAGCGGGACAGGGGGGGAAAAACTGTTTTTT	CASGTGGEKLFF
many	-	TRBV27	TRBJ2-3	TGTGCCAGCAGTGGGGACACAGATACGCAGTATTTT	CASSGDTDTQYF
-	-	TRBV4-2	TRBJ2-5	TGTGCCAGCAGCCAAGCGGAGGGAGATACCCAGTACTTC	CASSQAEGDTQYF
many	TRBD1	TRBV7-3	TRBJ2-1	TGTGCCAGCAGCTGGACAGGGTCAAATGAGCAGTTCTTC	CASSWTGSNEQFF
-	TRBD1	TRBV9	TRBJ1-6	TGTGCCAGCAGCCCAGGGACAGGGGCCTATAATTCACCCCTCCACTTT	CASSPGTGAYNSPLHF
few	TRBD1	TRBV3-1	TRBJ1-2	TGTGCCAGCAGCCAGGGGTCAGGGGGCGCCTTTGGCTACACCTTC	CASSQGSGGAFGYTF
-	TRBD2	TRBV30	TRBJ2-7	TGTGCCCTGGGGAGGGCCCCGAACGAGCAGTACTTC	CALGRAPNEQYF
-	-	TRBV7-9	TRBJ2-1	TGTGCCAGCAGCCCACAGGGCAGAGGGGCCTACAATGAGCAGTTCTTC	CASSPQGRGAYNEQFF
-	-	TRBV7-9	TRBJ1-5	TGTACCAGCAGCTTAGGTCGGGGGCGGAATCAGCCCCAGCATTTT	CTSSLGRGRNQPQHF
many	-	TRBV7-3	TRBJ1-1	TGTGCCAGCAGCTCTTACAGGAACACTGAAGCTTTCTTT	CASSSYRNTEAFF
many	TRBD1	TRBV20-1	TRBJ1-1	TGCAGTGCTAGAGGGACAGGCGGTAACACTGAAGCTTTCTTT	CSARGTGGNTEAFF